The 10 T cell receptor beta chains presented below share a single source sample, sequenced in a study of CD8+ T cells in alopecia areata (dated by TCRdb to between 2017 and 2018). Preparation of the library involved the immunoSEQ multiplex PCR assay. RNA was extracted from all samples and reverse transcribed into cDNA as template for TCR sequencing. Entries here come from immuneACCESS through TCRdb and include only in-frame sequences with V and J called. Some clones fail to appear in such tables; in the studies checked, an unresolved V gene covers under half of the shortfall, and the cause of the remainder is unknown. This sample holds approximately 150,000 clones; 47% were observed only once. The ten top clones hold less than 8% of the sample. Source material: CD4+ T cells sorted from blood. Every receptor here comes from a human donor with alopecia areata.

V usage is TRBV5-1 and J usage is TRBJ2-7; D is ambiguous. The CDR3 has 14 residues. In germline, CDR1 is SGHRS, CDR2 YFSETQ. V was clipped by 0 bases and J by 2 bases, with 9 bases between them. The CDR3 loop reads CASSLVGSAYEQYF. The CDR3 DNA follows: TGCGCCAGCAGCTTGGTTGGCAGCGCCTACGAGCAGTACTTC.

Here the CDR3 DNA reads TGCAGCGCTGGACAGGGGGCAAATCGTAAAGCTTTCTTT. Translating it yields CSAGQGANRKAFF. The chain has TRBV29-1 and TRBJ1-1, with TRBD1 matching 11 bases. Germline CDR1 is SQVTM and CDR2 is ANQGSEA. The CDR3 length is 13 residues. V dropped 7 bases and J dropped 9; count of bases not matched to a gene: 10. The full variable domain, in which reference TRBV29-1 and TRBJ1-1 provide the parts outside the CDR3, is SAVISQKPSRDICQRGTSLTIQCQVDSQVTMMFWYRQQPGQSLTLIATANQGSEATYESGFVIDKFPISRPNLTFSTLTVSNMSPEDSSIYLCSAGQGANRKAFFGQGTRLTVV.

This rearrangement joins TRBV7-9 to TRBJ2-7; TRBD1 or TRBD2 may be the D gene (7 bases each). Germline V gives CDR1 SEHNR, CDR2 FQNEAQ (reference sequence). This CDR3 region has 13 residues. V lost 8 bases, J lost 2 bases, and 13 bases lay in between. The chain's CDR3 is CASGQGGTYEQYF. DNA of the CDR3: TGTGCCAGCGGTCAGGGGGGGACCTACGAGCAGTACTTC.

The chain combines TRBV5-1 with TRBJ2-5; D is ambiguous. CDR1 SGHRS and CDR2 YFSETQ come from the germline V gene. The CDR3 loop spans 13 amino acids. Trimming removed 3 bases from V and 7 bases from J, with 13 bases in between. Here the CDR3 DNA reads TGCGCCAGCAGCTCGGCTGAATCTGGGACCCAGTACTTC. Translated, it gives CASSSAESGTQYF. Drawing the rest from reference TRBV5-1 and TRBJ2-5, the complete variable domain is KAGVTQTPRYLIKTRGQQVTLSCSPISGHRSVSWYQQTPGQGLQFLFEYFSETQRNKGNFPGRFSGRQFSNSRSEMNVSTLELGDSALYLCASSSAESGTQYFGPGTRLLVL.

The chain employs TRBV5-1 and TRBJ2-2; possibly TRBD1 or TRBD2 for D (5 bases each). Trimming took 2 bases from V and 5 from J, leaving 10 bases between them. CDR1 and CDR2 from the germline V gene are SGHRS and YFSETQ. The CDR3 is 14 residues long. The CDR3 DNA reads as TGCGCCAGCAGCTTTGGGACCCCGACCGGGGAGCTGTTTTTT. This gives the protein CASSFGTPTGELFF.

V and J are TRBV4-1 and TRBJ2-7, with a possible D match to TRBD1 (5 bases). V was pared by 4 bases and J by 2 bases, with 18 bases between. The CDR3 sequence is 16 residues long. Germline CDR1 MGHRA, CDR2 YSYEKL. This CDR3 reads CASSPRPTEVPYEQYF. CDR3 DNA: TGCGCCAGCAGCCCCCGGCCGACAGAAGTTCCCTACGAGCAGTACTTC.

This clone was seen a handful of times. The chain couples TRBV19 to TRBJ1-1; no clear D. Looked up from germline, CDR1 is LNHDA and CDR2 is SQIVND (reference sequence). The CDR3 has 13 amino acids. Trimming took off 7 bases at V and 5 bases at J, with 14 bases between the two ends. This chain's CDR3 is CASKRPVSTEAFF. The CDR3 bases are TGTGCCAGTAAAAGGCCCGTTTCTACTGAAGCTTTCTTT.

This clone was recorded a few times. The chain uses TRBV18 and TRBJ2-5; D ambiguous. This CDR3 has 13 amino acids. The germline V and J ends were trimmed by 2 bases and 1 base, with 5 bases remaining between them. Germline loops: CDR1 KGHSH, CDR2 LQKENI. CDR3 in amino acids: CASSPGVQETQYF. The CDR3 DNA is TGTGCCAGCTCACCAGGCGTCCAAGAGACCCAGTACTTC.

The CDR3 sequence is CASSPARSYEQYF. The CDR3 DNA reads TGTGCCAGCAGCCCCGCGAGATCCTACGAGCAGTACTTC. The chain employs TRBV7-2 and TRBJ2-7; D gene uncertain. Germline loops: CDR1 SGHTA, CDR2 FQGNSA. The ends were cut back, 5 bases at V and 1 base at J, with 9 bases in the middle. The CDR3 is made up of 13 amino acids.

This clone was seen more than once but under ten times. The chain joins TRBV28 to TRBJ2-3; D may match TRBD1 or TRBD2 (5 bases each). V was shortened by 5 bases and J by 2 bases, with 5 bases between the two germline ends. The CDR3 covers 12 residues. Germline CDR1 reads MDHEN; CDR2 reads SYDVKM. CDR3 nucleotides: TGTGCCAGCAGTGGGACCACAGATACGCAGTATTTT. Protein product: CASSGTTDTQYF.